This is a list of T cell receptor beta chains from one sample in a study of technical replicates of blood from a few donors. Measured with immunoSEQ multiplex PCR; TCRdb has only the in-frame clones, and not every one. The table lists some 71,000 clones, approximately 96% of them singletons. Sequencing used T cells isolated from PBMCs. The receptors derive from a human donor in good health. The CDR3 runs from the conserved cysteine through the conserved F or W. D genes are given only for firm matches. Rows give clone size only sometimes, using once, few, many, or a class for an expanded clone.

>TRBV6-6|-|-|TRBJ2-1
TGTGCCAGCAGTTACTCTACAGCTTACAATGAGCAGTTCTTC
CASSYSTAYNEQFF
>TRBV28|-|TRBD1|TRBJ2-2
TGTGCCAGCAGTTTGCGGGGACAGGTCACCTTTCACACCGGGGAGCTGTTTTTT
CASSLRGQVTFHTGELFF
>TRBV30|-|TRBD2|TRBJ2-1
TGTGCCTGGAGTGAAAAAGGACTAGCTTCCGATGAGCAGTTCTTC
CAWSEKGLASDEQFF
>TRBV6-4|-|-|TRBJ1-1
TGTGCCAGCAGTGGCTCGAGGAACACTGAAGCTTTCTTT
CASSGSRNTEAFF
>TRBV6-5|-|-|TRBJ1-2
TGTGCCAGCAGTTACTCGATAGGGGCTAACTATGGCTACACCTTC
CASSYSIGANYGYTF
>TRBV11-2|-|TRBD1|TRBJ1-5
TGTGCCAGCAGCTCTACAGGGGCTAGCAATCAGCCCCAGCATTTT
CASSSTGASNQPQHF
>TRBV6-5|-|-|TRBJ1-2
TGTGCCAGCAGTTACTCCAGGGTGGATGGCTACACCTTC
CASSYSRVDGYTF
>TRBV19|-|TRBD1|TRBJ1-2
TGTGCCAGTAGTGGACCGGGACAGGGTTTTCAAGGCTACACCTTC
CASSGPGQGFQGYTF
>TRBV7-9|-|-|TRBJ1-2
TGTGCCAGCAGCTTGGTCAGGGTTGACTATGGCTACACCTTC
CASSLVRVDYGYTF
>TRBV11-3|-|-|TRBJ2-1
TGTGCCAGCAGCTTAGCGGGCGGGTACAATGAGCAGTTCTTC
CASSLAGGYNEQFF
>TRBV27|-|TRBD2|TRBJ2-1
TGTGCCAGCAGTTTAGGTAGCGGGGACTACAATGAGCAGTTCTTC
CASSLGSGDYNEQFF
>TRBV5-6|-|TRBD1|TRBJ2-7
TGTGCCAGCAGCTCCTGGGACAGATCCTCCTACGAGCAGTACTTC
CASSSWDRSSYEQYF
>TRBV9|-|-|TRBJ1-1
TGTGCCAGCAGCGTAGCTATATCCACTGAAGCTTTCTTT
CASSVAISTEAFF
>TRBV19|-|-|TRBJ1-1
TGTGCCAGTAGTCGAACAGGGAGCCCCCTCACTGAAGCTTTCTTT
CASSRTGSPLTEAFF
>TRBV5-1|-|TRBD2|TRBJ2-1
TGCGCCAGCAGCACGGGACTAGCGGCGATCAATGAGCAGTTCTTC
CASSTGLAAINEQFF
>TRBV7-7|-|TRBD1|TRBJ2-7
TGTGCTAGCAGCTCCGGGACAGGGAGTTACGAGCAGTACTTC
CASSSGTGSYEQYF
>TRBV5-4|few|TRBD1|TRBJ1-1
TGTGCCAGCAGCCGGGACAGGGTGAACACTGAAGCTTTCTTT
CASSRDRVNTEAFF
>TRBV5-1|-|TRBD2|TRBJ2-1
TGCGCCAGCAGCTCCCGGCTAGCGGGGGGCCCCTTACAATATGAGCAGTTCTTC
CASSSRLAGGPLQYEQFF
>TRBV18|-|-|TRBJ2-7
TGTGCCAGCTCACCCGGACAGGCGCGGGACTACGAGCAGTACTTC
CASSPGQARDYEQYF
>TRBV6-5|-|-|TRBJ1-4
TGTGCCAGCAGTTACGACAGGGAAAAACTGTTTTTT
CASSYDREKLFF
>TRBV5-1|-|-|TRBJ2-2
TGCGCCAGCAGCTTGGACAGGAACGGGGAGCTGTTTTTT
CASSLDRNGELFF
>TRBV14|-|-|TRBJ1-6
TGTGCCAGCAGCCGCCCCGGGGAGGGTAAGAATTCACCCCTCCACTTT
CASSRPGEGKNSPLHF
>TRBV11-2|-|-|TRBJ1-1
TGTGCCAGCAGCTTAGTATTACTAGGGAAGGACACTGAAGCTTTCTTT
CASSLVLLGKDTEAFF
>TRBV5-1|-|TRBD1|TRBJ2-5
TGCGCCAGCTCGGGACAGCAAGAGACCCAGTACTTC
CASSGQQETQYF
>TRBV10-3|-|-|TRBJ1-3
TGTGCCATCAGCCGGACGGAGGATGGGAACACCATATATTTT
CAISRTEDGNTIYF
>TRBV11-2|-|-|TRBJ2-1
TGTGCCAGCAGCTTAGAAGGGGGTGAGCTTAGGAATGAGCAGTTCTTC
CASSLEGGELRNEQFF
>TRBV7-6|-|-|TRBJ1-1
TGTGCCAGCAGCTTAGTGATCGGTGACATGAACACTGAAGCTTTCTTT
CASSLVIGDMNTEAFF
>TRBV28|-|-|TRBJ1-3
TGTGCCAGCACCCTGGGGCGGGGGCGGCCGATATCTGGAAACACCATATATTTT
CASTLGRGRPISGNTIYF
>TRBV28|-|-|TRBJ1-5
TGTGCCAGCAGACAGGGTGGCAATCAGCCCCAGCATTTT
CASRQGGNQPQHF
>TRBV29-1|-|-|TRBJ1-5
TGCAGCGTTGTGCAGGGCAATCAGCCCCAGCATTTT
CSVVQGNQPQHF
>TRBV6-5|-|-|TRBJ1-2
TGTGCCAGCACCGCTACGGCGGGGAGTACTGGCTACACCTTC
CASTATAGSTGYTF
>TRBV2|-|TRBD2|TRBJ2-3
TGTGCCAGCAGTGAAGAGGTAGCGGGAGGCCTGGGATCGCAGTATTTT
CASSEEVAGGLGSQYF
>TRBV4-2|-|-|TRBJ2-1
TGTGCCAGCAGCCAAGAACTAGTCTCCTACAATGAGCAGTTCTTC
CASSQELVSYNEQFF
>TRBV9|-|TRBD2|TRBJ2-7
TGTGCCAGCAGCGTAAGTAGCGGGCCGAACTACGAGCAGTACTTC
CASSVSSGPNYEQYF
>TRBV11-2|-|-|TRBJ2-7
TGTGCCAGCAGCTCCCCGAGAGAACCGGAGCAGTACTTC
CASSSPREPEQYF
>TRBV6-1|-|-|TRBJ2-7
TGTGCCACGTACAGGGTCTACGAGCAGTACTTC
CATYRVYEQYF
>TRBV7-9|-|TRBD2|TRBJ2-7
TGTGCCAGCAGCACCTATTTTAGCGGGAATGGGTACGAGCAGTACTTC
CASSTYFSGNGYEQYF
>TRBV25-1|once|TRBD1|TRBJ2-3
TGTGCCACTCCGGGACAGGGGCTAGGCACAGATACGCAGTATTTT
CATPGQGLGTDTQYF
>TRBV5-5|-|-|TRBJ1-1
TGTGCCAGCAGCATCTTACAGGACATGAACACTGAAGCTTTCTTT
CASSILQDMNTEAFF
>TRBV14|-|-|TRBJ1-2
TGTGCCAGCAGCCCTCAGGGGCTAGCCAGGAGTGGGGGCGGCTACACCTTC
CASSPQGLARSGGGYTF
>TRBV5-1|-|-|TRBJ2-1
TGCGCCAGCAGCTCCCAGGCCTACAATGAGCAGTTCTTC
CASSSQAYNEQFF
>TRBV30|-|-|TRBJ1-1
TGTGCCTGGAGTCGAGGGCCGAACACTGAAGCTTTCTTT
CAWSRGPNTEAFF
>TRBV11-2|once|TRBD2|TRBJ2-7
TGTGCCAGCAAGAGCGGGGTGATAACCTACGAGCAGTACTTC
CASKSGVITYEQYF
>TRBV9|-|TRBD2|TRBJ2-6
TGTGCCAGCAGCGTAGCTGACAGCGGGAGGCTTTTCCGTGGGGCCAACGTCCTGACTTTC
CASSVADSGRLFRGANVLTF